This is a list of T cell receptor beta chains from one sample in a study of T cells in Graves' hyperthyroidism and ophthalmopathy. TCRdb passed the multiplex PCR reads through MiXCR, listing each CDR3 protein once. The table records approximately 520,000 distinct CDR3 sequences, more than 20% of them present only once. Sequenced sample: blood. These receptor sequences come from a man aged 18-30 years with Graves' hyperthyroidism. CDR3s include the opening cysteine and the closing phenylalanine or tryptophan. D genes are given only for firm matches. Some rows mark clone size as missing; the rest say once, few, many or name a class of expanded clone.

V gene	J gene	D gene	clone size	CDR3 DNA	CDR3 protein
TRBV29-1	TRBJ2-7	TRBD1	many	TGCAGCGTTGTAAGGGACAGGTACGAGCAGTACTTC	CSVVRDRYEQYF
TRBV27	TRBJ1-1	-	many	TGTGCCAGCAGTCCCGGTAGGATTCCAGGGGAAGCTTTCTTT	CASSPGRIPGEAFF
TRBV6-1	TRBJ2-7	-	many	TGTGCCAGCAGGGACATAACCTACGAGCAGTACTTC	CASRDITYEQYF
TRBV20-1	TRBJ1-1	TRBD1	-	TGCAGTGCGGGGACAGGGTGGGACACTGAAGCTTTCTTT	CSAGTGWDTEAFF
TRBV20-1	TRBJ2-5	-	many	TGCAGTGCTAGAGCGACAGAGACCCAGTACTTC	CSARATETQYF
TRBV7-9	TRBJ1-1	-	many	TGTGCCAGCAGCTCGCCTTACACTGAAGCTTTCTTT	CASSSPYTEAFF
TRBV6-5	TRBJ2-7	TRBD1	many	TGTGCCAGCAGTTATTACAGGGGATCCTACGAGCAGTACTTC	CASSYYRGSYEQYF
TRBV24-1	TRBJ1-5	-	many	TGTGCCACCAGTGATTTGGACAATCAGCCCCAGCATTTT	CATSDLDNQPQHF
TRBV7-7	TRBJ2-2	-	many	TGTGCCAGCAGCTGGGGGGTCAACACCGGGGAGCTGTTTTTT	CASSWGVNTGELFF
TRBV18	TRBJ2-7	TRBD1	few	TGTGCCAGCTCACCAACAGGGGGCCGAAACGAGCAGTACTTC	CASSPTGGRNEQYF
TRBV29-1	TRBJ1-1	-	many	TGCAGCACCCATACTCTTGCGCGGACGACCACTGAAGCTTTCTTT	CSTHTLARTTTEAFF
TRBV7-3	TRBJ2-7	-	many	TGTGCCAGCAGCGCCGACAGCCGCCCCTGGACTTACTACGAGCAGTACTTC	CASSADSRPWTYYEQYF
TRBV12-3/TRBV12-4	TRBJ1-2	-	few	TGTGCCAGCTGTCGCCAACTGGGACTCGGCTACACCTTC	CASCRQLGLGYTF
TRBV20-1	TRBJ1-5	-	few	TGCAGTGCTAGAGTAGGGGAAGGCAATCAGCCCCAGCATTTT	CSARVGEGNQPQHF
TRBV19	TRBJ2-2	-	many	TGTGCCACCTCCCCAGGTCCCGGGGAGCTGTTTTTT	CATSPGPGELFF
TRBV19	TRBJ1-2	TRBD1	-	TGTGCCAGTAGTGGGACAGCCATTGGCTACACCTTC	CASSGTAIGYTF
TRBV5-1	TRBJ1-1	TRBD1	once	TGCGCCAGCAGCTTGTATCGACAGGGGTTATTTGAAGCTTTCTTT	CASSLYRQGLFEAFF
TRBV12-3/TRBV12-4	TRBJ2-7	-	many	TGTGCCAGCAGTTTAGTTCCGGGGGTCGAGCAGTACTTC	CASSLVPGVEQYF
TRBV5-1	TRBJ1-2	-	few	TGCGCCAGCAGCTTTAACACGCGCGGGGACTATGGCTACACCTTC	CASSFNTRGDYGYTF
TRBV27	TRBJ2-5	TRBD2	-	TGTGCCAGCAAAGGACTAGCGGGGGTAACCCAAGAGACCCAGTACTTC	CASKGLAGVTQETQYF
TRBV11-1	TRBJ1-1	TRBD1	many	TGTGCCAGCAGCGCAGGGACAGGACCCGCGAACACTGAAGCTTTCTTT	CASSAGTGPANTEAFF
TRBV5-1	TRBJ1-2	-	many	TGCGCCAGCAGCCCCCCGAGGGGGAACTATGGCTACACCTTC	CASSPPRGNYGYTF
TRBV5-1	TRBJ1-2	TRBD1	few	TGCGCCAGCAGCTCGGAGACAGGGACCCCCTATGGCTACACCTTC	CASSSETGTPYGYTF
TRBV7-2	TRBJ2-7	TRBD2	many	TGTGCCAGCAGCGCTCTAGCGGGGGCCTACGAGCAGTACTTC	CASSALAGAYEQYF
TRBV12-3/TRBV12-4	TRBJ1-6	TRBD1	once	TGTGCCAGCAAGACCACAGGGGTCGATTCACCCCTCCACTTT	CASKTTGVDSPLHF
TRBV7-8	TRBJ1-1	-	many	TGTGCCAGCAGCCCCCCGGAAGGGGACCTCATCGCTTTCTTT	CASSPPEGDLIAFF
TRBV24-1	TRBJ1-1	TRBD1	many	TGTGCCACCAGTGCACAGGGGGGGGGAGACACTGAAGCTTTCTTT	CATSAQGGGDTEAFF
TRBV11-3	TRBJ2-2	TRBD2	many	TGTGCCAGCAGCTCCCTCCGTCGGACTAGCGGGGAAAACACCGGGGAGCTGTTTTTT	CASSSLRRTSGENTGELFF
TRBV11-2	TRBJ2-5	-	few	TGTGCCAGCAGCTTAACCCCCCGCGTGGAGACCCAGTACTTC	CASSLTPRVETQYF
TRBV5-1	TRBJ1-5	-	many	TGCGCCAGCAGCTTACAGGATCAGCCCCAGCATTTT	CASSLQDQPQHF
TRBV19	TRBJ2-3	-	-	TGTGCCAGTAGTATAAATAGGGATACGCAGTATTTT	CASSINRDTQYF
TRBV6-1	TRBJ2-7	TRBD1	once	TGTGCCAGCACTCTTCCCTGGACAGGGGCCTACGAGCAGTACTTC	CASTLPWTGAYEQYF
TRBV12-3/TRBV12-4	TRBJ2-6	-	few	TGTGCCAGCAGTCCCGCCCCTGGGGCCAACGTCCTGACTTTC	CASSPAPGANVLTF
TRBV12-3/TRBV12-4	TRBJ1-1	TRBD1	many	TGTGCCAGCAGTACGGACAGGGGGGAGAGAGCTTTCTTT	CASSTDRGERAFF
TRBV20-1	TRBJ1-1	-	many	TGCAGTGCTAGAGGAGCGGGGGTGAACACTGAAGCTTTCTTT	CSARGAGVNTEAFF
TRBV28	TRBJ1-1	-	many	TGTGCCAGCAGTCCAGTGGGGCCCAACACTGAAGCTTTCTTT	CASSPVGPNTEAFF
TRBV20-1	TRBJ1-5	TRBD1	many	TGCAGTGCCCGGGACAGGGGAGGTCAGCCCCAGCATTTT	CSARDRGGQPQHF
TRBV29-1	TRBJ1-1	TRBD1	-	TGCAGCGCCAAGACCGGGACAGCAGACACTGAAGCTTTCTTT	CSAKTGTADTEAFF
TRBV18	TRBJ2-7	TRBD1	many	TGTGCCAGCTCACCAGGAGGACAGGGCAGCGAGCAGTACTTC	CASSPGGQGSEQYF
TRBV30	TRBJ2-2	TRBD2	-	TGTGCCTGGGGACTAGCGGGGGGGCCCGGCGGGGAGCTGTTTTTT	CAWGLAGGPGGELFF
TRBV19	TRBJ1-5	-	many	TGTGCCAGTAGTACTGGCAGGGATGGCAATCAGCCCCAGCATTTT	CASSTGRDGNQPQHF
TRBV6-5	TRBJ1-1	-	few	TGTGCCAGCAGTTGGCGGGTGAACACTGAAGCTTTCTTT	CASSWRVNTEAFF
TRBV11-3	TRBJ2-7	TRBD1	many	TGTGCCAGCAGTTCCGGGACAGGGGGCACTTACGAGCAGTACTTC	CASSSGTGGTYEQYF
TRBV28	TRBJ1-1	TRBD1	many	TGTGCCAGCAGTCCCCTCGCTGGACAGGCCGCTGAAGCTTTCTTT	CASSPLAGQAAEAFF
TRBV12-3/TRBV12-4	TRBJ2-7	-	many	TGTGCCAGCAGTCCTCCCGGGGGACGCGAGCAGTACTTC	CASSPPGGREQYF
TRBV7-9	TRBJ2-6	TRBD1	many	TGTGCCACTACCGAGGGGGCAGCTGGGGCCAACGTCCTGACTTTC	CATTEGAAGANVLTF
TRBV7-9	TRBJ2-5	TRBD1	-	TGTGCCAGCAGCTCTTCAGGGGGTTTGGAGACCCAGTACTTC	CASSSSGGLETQYF
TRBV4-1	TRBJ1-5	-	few	TGCGCCAGCAGCCAAGACCCTCTCCTCAATCAGCCCCAGCATTTT	CASSQDPLLNQPQHF
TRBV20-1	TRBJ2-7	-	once	TGCAGTGCCACCGAGGTCGGCAATTCCTACGAGCAGTACTTC	CSATEVGNSYEQYF
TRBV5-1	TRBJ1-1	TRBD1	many	TGCGCCAGCAGCTTGGGGACAGGGATCAACACTGAAGCTTTCTTT	CASSLGTGINTEAFF
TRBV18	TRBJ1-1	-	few	TGTGCCAGCTCACCAGCGGGCGGGGACACTGAAGCTTTCTTT	CASSPAGGDTEAFF
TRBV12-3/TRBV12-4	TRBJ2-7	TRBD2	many	TGTGCCAGCAGCCGACTAGCGGGGGGGAACGAGCAGTACTTC	CASSRLAGGNEQYF
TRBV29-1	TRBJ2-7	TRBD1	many	TGCAGCGTTGACGGGACAGGGAAAGGCTACGAGCAGTACTTC	CSVDGTGKGYEQYF
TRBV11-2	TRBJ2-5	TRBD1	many	TGTGCCAGCAGCCCTAGACAGGGGGGGCAAGAGACCCAGTACTTC	CASSPRQGGQETQYF